The 2 T cell receptor beta chains listed next were all sequenced from one sample in a study of blood T cell repertoires in COVID-19. Clones were read by immunoSEQ multiplex PCR, and TCRdb kept only the in-frame ones, dropping some. The sample comprises some 290,000 clones, approximately 87% of which are singletons, and 2.9% rests with the top ten. The sequenced sample was peripheral blood. The origin of the receptors is a woman in her thirties with COVID-19, enrolled during active disease.

The chain employs TRBV19 and TRBJ1-5, with D possibly matching TRBD1 (6 bases). Germline CDR1 and CDR2: LNHDA and SQIVND (reference sequence). Trimming took off 3 bases at V and 6 bases at J, with 9 bases between the two ends. The CDR3 extends over 13 amino acids. The CDR3 nucleotides read TGTGCCAGTAGTATGACCAGGGGTCAGCCCCAGCATTTT. Its translation: CASSMTRGQPQHF.

The gene calls are TRBV10-3 and TRBJ1-1, with 7 bases that match TRBD1. V lost 2 bases to trimming and J lost 1 base; unmatched junction nucleotides: 4. In germline, CDR1 is ENHRY, CDR2 SYGVKD. This CDR3 is 15 amino acids long. In nucleotides, the CDR3 is TGTGCCATCAGTGAGCCCGGGACAGCGAACACTGAAGCTTTCTTT. It yields the protein CAISEPGTANTEAFF.